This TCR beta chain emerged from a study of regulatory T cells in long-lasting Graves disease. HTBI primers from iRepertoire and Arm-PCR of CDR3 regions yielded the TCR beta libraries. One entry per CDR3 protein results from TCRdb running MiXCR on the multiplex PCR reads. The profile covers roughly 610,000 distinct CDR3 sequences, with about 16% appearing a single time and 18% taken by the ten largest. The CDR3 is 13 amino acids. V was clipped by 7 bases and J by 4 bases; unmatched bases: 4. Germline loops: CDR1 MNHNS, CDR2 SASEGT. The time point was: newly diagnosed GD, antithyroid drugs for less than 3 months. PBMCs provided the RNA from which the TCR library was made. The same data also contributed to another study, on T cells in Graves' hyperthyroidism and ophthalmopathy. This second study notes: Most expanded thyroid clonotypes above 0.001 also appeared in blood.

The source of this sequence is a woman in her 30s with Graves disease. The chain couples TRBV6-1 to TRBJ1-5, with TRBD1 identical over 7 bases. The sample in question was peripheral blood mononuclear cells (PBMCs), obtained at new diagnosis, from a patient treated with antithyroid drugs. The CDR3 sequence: CASIDRVNQPQHF. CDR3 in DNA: TGTGCCAGCATTGACAGGGTTAATCAGCCCCAGCATTTT.